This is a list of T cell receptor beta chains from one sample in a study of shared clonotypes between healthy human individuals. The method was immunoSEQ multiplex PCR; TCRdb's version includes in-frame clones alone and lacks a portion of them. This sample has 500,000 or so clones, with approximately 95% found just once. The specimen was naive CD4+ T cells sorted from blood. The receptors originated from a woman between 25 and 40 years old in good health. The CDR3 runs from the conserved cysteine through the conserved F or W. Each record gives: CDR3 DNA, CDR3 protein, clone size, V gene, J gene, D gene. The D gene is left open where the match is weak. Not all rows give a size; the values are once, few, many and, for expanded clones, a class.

TGTGCCTGGAGTTTACGGAGCGGGCAGCCCCAGCATTTT	CAWSLRSGQPQHF	.	TRBV30	TRBJ1-5	.
TGCGCCACCGCCCGAACTGACACCGGGGAGCTGTTTTTT	CATARTDTGELFF	.	TRBV10-1	TRBJ2-2	.
TGTGCCAGCAAGGCGGGCGCGCAGTACCAAGAGACCCAGTACTTC	CASKAGAQYQETQYF	.	TRBV6-1	TRBJ2-5	.
TGTGCCAGCAGCTTAGTGGGGACTAGCGGGATCTACAATGAGCAGTTCTTC	CASSLVGTSGIYNEQFF	.	TRBV7-9	TRBJ2-1	TRBD2
TGTGCCAGCGTGAGGGACAGGACGAACACTGAAGCTTTCTTT	CASVRDRTNTEAFF	.	TRBV2	TRBJ1-1	TRBD1
TGTGCCAGCAGTTTAATTCGTCGTCAGCCCCAGCATTTT	CASSLIRRQPQHF	.	TRBV28	TRBJ1-5	.
TGCAGCGCTGATGGACTAGCGGGAGTACTCAATGAGCAGTTCTTC	CSADGLAGVLNEQFF	.	TRBV29-1	TRBJ2-1	TRBD2
TGTGCCAGCAGTCTAGGACTAGAACTTGGCGAGCAGTACTTC	CASSLGLELGEQYF	.	TRBV28	TRBJ2-7	TRBD2
TGTGCCAGCAGCTCCGGGACTAGCGGGAGGGCCAAGCCCCAAGAGACCCAGTACTTC	CASSSGTSGRAKPQETQYF	.	TRBV5-4	TRBJ2-5	TRBD2
TGCAGCGTCGGGCGGGCGGTACAGGGACGATTCTTAGGAGGAAACACCATATATTTT	CSVGRAVQGRFLGGNTIYF	.	TRBV29-1	TRBJ1-3	.
TGTGCCAGCGGATATTTGGGGGGCAAGTACACAGATACGCAGTATTTT	CASGYLGGKYTDTQYF	once	TRBV28	TRBJ2-3	.
TGCGCCAGCAGCCCCACCCGGGACATTGACTCTGGGGCCAACGTCCTGACTTTC	CASSPTRDIDSGANVLTF	.	TRBV4-1	TRBJ2-6	.
TGTGCCTGGATTCGTGTAAAATTGGACAGGCTGGCTGGTGGCTACACCTTC	CAWIRVKLDRLAGGYTF	.	TRBV30	TRBJ1-2	TRBD1
TGTGCCAGCAGCTTCACCGCCGGGACTAGCCCCTACGAGCAGTACTTC	CASSFTAGTSPYEQYF	.	TRBV7-2	TRBJ2-7	TRBD2
TGTGCCGGAACAGGGGGTGCGGGAGAGACCCAGTACTTC	CAGTGGAGETQYF	.	TRBV2	TRBJ2-5	TRBD1
TGTGCCAGCAGCACGCGTCCCGGGAGAACGAACACCGGGGAGCTGTTTTTT	CASSTRPGRTNTGELFF	.	TRBV7-9	TRBJ2-2	.
TGTGCCAGCAGTGAAGGGCAGGCAGGGTGGGAGACCCAGTACTTC	CASSEGQAGWETQYF	.	TRBV6-1	TRBJ2-5	.
TGCGCCAGCAGCCAGACTGCCTATAGCGGGAGGGAGACCCAGTACTTC	CASSQTAYSGRETQYF	.	TRBV4-1	TRBJ2-5	TRBD2
TGTGCCAGCAGCTTGTTGGGAAACACTGAAGCTTTCTTT	CASSLLGNTEAFF	.	TRBV5-4	TRBJ1-1	.
TGTGCCAAGACGACAGGGAAGAGACTTGTGCAGTACTTC	CAKTTGKRLVQYF	.	TRBV2	TRBJ2-7	TRBD1
TGTGCCAGCTCACCACAGGGGCAAATGAACACTGAAGCTTTCTTT	CASSPQGQMNTEAFF	.	TRBV18	TRBJ1-1	.
TGTGCCAGCAGTCCCTCTCTGAGGGGGAACACTGAAGCTTTCTTT	CASSPSLRGNTEAFF	.	TRBV28	TRBJ1-1	.
TGTGCCAGCAGTGAACAGGGTTTGAGCTATGGCTACACCTTC	CASSEQGLSYGYTF	.	TRBV6-1	TRBJ1-2	.
TGTGCCAGCAGCGAACAGGGAATAAGACAGCCCCAGCATTTT	CASSEQGIRQPQHF	.	TRBV7-3	TRBJ1-5	.
TGCGCCAGCAGCTTGGTCGGGACAGGGAACTACGAGCAGTACTTC	CASSLVGTGNYEQYF	.	TRBV5-1	TRBJ2-7	TRBD1
TGTGCCAGCAGACTAGCGGGAGGCCCGGGGAATGAGCAGTTCTTC	CASRLAGGPGNEQFF	.	TRBV28	TRBJ2-1	TRBD2
TGCGCCAGCAGCCAAGACGGCGGAGGCTCCTACAATGAGCAGTTCTTC	CASSQDGGGSYNEQFF	once	TRBV4-1	TRBJ2-1	.
TGTGCCAGCAGCTCTGGAAACACCATATATTTT	CASSSGNTIYF	few	TRBV7-9	TRBJ1-3	.
TGCGCCAGCAGCACAGACGGGAGCCCAGCGGAGCAGTACTTC	CASSTDGSPAEQYF	.	TRBV5-1	TRBJ2-7	.
TGTGCCAGCAGCTACCCGGGACTAGCGGGAGCGTTGTCCGGGGAGCTGTTTTTT	CASSYPGLAGALSGELFF	.	TRBV11-2	TRBJ2-2	TRBD2
TGTGCCAGCAGTTTCGCGACAGGGCTCACAGATACGCAGTATTTT	CASSFATGLTDTQYF	once	TRBV28	TRBJ2-3	TRBD1
TGTGCCACCAGCAGAGATGGGCGGCAAGAGACCCAGTACTTC	CATSRDGRQETQYF	.	TRBV15	TRBJ2-5	.
TGTGCCAGCAGTTATGCGGGAGTAGTTATTTACGAGCAGTACTTC	CASSYAGVVIYEQYF	.	TRBV6-5	TRBJ2-7	TRBD2
TGTGCCTGGATCCTAAACGCGGCAGATACGCAGTATTTT	CAWILNAADTQYF	.	TRBV30	TRBJ2-3	.
TGCGCCAGCAGCTTGGAAATGTCTGGGACAGACATGAACACTGAAGCTTTCTTT	CASSLEMSGTDMNTEAFF	.	TRBV5-1	TRBJ1-1	TRBD1
TGCAGCGTGATTGAGGACAGACGCTTTGAAGCTTTCTTT	CSVIEDRRFEAFF	.	TRBV29-1	TRBJ1-1	.
TGTGCCAGCTCACCCGCGGGGTTGGACTATGGCTACACCTTC	CASSPAGLDYGYTF	.	TRBV18	TRBJ1-2	.
TGCGCCAGCAGCCGGGATGCGAGAGGCCGCGAGACCCAGTACTTC	CASSRDARGRETQYF	.	TRBV5-1	TRBJ2-5	.
TGTGCCAGCAGTGTTTCCGGGACAGGGGATGGCTACACCTTC	CASSVSGTGDGYTF	.	TRBV6-1	TRBJ1-2	TRBD1
TGTGCCAGCAGCGTATCCGGGACAGTTACTGAAGCTTTCTTT	CASSVSGTVTEAFF	.	TRBV9	TRBJ1-1	TRBD1
TGTGCCAGCAGTTTAGGGGGGAATCGCGGCGAGCAGTACTTC	CASSLGGNRGEQYF	.	TRBV28	TRBJ2-7	.
TGCAGCGGAACGACTAGCGGGAGGGCCTCGGGGATCTACGAGCAGTACTTC	CSGTTSGRASGIYEQYF	.	TRBV29-1	TRBJ2-7	TRBD2
TGCGCCAGCAGCCACCACTCGGGTAAGAGCTCCTACAATGAGCAGTTCTTC	CASSHHSGKSSYNEQFF	.	TRBV4-1	TRBJ2-1	.
TGCGCCAGCAGCCAAATGGGAACCGCCCAACAGGACAGGGGGCGAGGGGCTTTCTTT	CASSQMGTAQQDRGRGAFF	.	TRBV4-1	TRBJ1-1	TRBD1
TGTGCCAGCTCACCGTCCGGCAGGGAGGGCAGCGAGCAGTACTTC	CASSPSGREGSEQYF	.	TRBV18	TRBJ2-7	TRBD2
TGCGCCAGCAGCTTGGCTGGCGGGAGGGCCTTCCACGAGCAGTACTTC	CASSLAGGRAFHEQYF	.	TRBV5-1	TRBJ2-7	TRBD2
TGCGCCAGCAGCCCACGCGGAGGGCCAGATACGCAGTATTTT	CASSPRGGPDTQYF	.	TRBV10-1	TRBJ2-3	.
TGTGCCAGCAGTTCCGTTTCTAGTAGTCCCTACGAGCAGTACTTC	CASSSVSSSPYEQYF	.	TRBV28	TRBJ2-7	.
TGTGCCAGCAGTTTACTCTCGTCTGCTGGGCACGAGCAGTACTTC	CASSLLSSAGHEQYF	.	TRBV28	TRBJ2-7	.
TGTGCTAGTGGTTTGTTCCCTGAATCCTACGAGCAGTACTTC	CASGLFPESYEQYF	once	TRBV12-5	TRBJ2-7	.
TGTGCCAGCAGCCCCTCCGTACCAAACTACGAGCAGTACTTC	CASSPSVPNYEQYF	.	TRBV9	TRBJ2-7	.
TGTGCCAGCAGCCGACAGGGGGCCATTTCCTACAATGAGCAGTTCTTC	CASSRQGAISYNEQFF	.	TRBV27	TRBJ2-1	TRBD1
TGTGCCTGGAGCCCCCTGGGCGAAAGCGCAGATACGCAGTATTTT	CAWSPLGESADTQYF	.	TRBV30	TRBJ2-3	.
TGTGCCACCAGCAGAGTCGTGGGAAGCTCCTACAATGAGCAGTTCTTC	CATSRVVGSSYNEQFF	once	TRBV15	TRBJ2-1	.
TGTGCCAGTAGTAAACCCGGGACCTCTGGAAACACCATATATTTT	CASSKPGTSGNTIYF	.	TRBV19	TRBJ1-3	.
TGTGCCAGTAGTATCTATGGGTCCACGTTTGAAAAACTGTTTTTT	CASSIYGSTFEKLFF	once	TRBV19	TRBJ1-4	.
TGTGCCAGTAGTTCAGATAATTCACCCCTCCACTTT	CASSSDNSPLHF	.	TRBV19	TRBJ1-6	.
TGCGCCAGCAGATACCTAGCGGAGTTAACCTTTGAGCAGTTCTTC	CASRYLAELTFEQFF	.	TRBV5-1	TRBJ2-1	TRBD2
TGTGCCAGCAGCCAAGGGGGCGCGACCCCACTCACAGATACGCAGTATTTT	CASSQGGATPLTDTQYF	.	TRBV4-2	TRBJ2-3	.